Ten or more counts support the clone carrying this T cell receptor (beta chain). No antigen is known for it. The TCRbeta library incorporated unique molecular identifiers. TCRdb reprocessed the PCR reads with MiXCR, giving one entry per CDR3 protein. The sample shows approximately 97,000 distinct CDR3 sequences, around 6% of them seen only once. The sample comes from a study of T-cell reconstitution after alpha-beta-depleted transplantation in children. Regarding the study as a whole: T cells produced anew were the main source of T-cell counts and diversity one year after transplant.

Germline CDR1 is KGHSH and CDR2 is LQKENI. The V end was cut by 2 bases, the J end by 6 bases, with 13 bases between. CDR3 length equals 15 residues. The chain has TRBV18 and TRBJ2-2; D gene unclear. The sequence derives from a female patient between 2 and 15 years old who had a stem cell transplant for Fanconi anemia, so the T cells may come from the graft donor. Source: PBMCs, mostly from graft donor cells, taken 60 days after TCRalphabeta/CD19-depleted stem cell transplant. As DNA, the CDR3 is TGTGCCAGCTCACCATTGGTAGCCTCCCCCGGGGAGCTGTTTTTT. It is translated as CASSPLVASPGELFF.